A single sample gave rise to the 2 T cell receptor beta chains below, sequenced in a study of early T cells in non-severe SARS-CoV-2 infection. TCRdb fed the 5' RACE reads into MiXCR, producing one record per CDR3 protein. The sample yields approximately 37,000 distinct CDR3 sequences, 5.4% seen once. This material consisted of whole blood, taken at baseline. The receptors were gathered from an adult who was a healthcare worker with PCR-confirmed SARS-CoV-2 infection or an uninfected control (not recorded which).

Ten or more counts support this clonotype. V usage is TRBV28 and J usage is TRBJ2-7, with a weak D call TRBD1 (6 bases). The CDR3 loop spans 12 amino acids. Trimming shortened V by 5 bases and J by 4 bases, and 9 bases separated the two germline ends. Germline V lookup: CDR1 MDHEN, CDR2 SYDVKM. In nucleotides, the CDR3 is TGTGCCAGCAGTAGGACAGATTACGAGCAGTACGTC. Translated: CASSRTDYEQYV.

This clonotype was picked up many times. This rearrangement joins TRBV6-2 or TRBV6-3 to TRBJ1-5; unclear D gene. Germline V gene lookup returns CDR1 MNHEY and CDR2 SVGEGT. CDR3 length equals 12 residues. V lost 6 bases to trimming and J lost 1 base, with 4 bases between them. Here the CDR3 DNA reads TGTGCCAGCAGGGACAGCAATCAGCCCCAGCATTTT. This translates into CASRDSNQPQHF.